These 11 T cell receptor beta chains share one sample of origin, sequenced in a study of blood T cell repertoires in COVID-19. Method: immunoSEQ multiplex PCR; TCRdb's copy keeps in-frame clones and lacks some. The sample contains 300,000 to 350,000 clones, 70% to 90% of which appear only once. What was sequenced was PBMCs or T cells enriched from blood (not recorded which). The receptor source for this set is a man under 40 who had recovered from COVID-19.

The V call is TRBV27, the J call TRBJ1-5; 7 nucleotides align to TRBD1. The CDR3 consists of 13 residues. The ends lost 5 bases at V and 6 bases at J; junction bases unmatched: 4. Germline CDR1 reads MNHEY; CDR2 reads SMNVEV (reference sequence). The CDR3 sequence: CASSRQGSQPQHF. The CDR3 DNA reads TGTGCCAGCAGTCGACAGGGATCTCAGCCCCAGCATTTT.

The chain links TRBV5-4 to TRBJ1-3; perhaps TRBD1 as D (6 bases). Germline loops: CDR1 SGHNT, CDR2 YYREEE (reference sequence). There are 15 residues in the CDR3. Trimming took 4 bases from V and 0 from J, leaving 11 bases between them. The chain's CDR3 is CASSTDRSSGNTIYF. For the CDR3, the DNA is TGTGCCAGCAGCACCGACAGGAGCTCTGGAAACACCATATATTTT.

Here the CDR3 reads CSARTGEYEQYF. The DNA for the CDR3 is TGCAGCGCCCGAACGGGGGAGTACGAGCAGTACTTC. V is TRBV29-1 and J is TRBJ2-7; possibly TRBD2 for D (6 bases). Germline V gene sequence: CDR1 SQVTM, CDR2 ANQGSEA. The CDR3 totals 12 residues. V gave up 7 bases and J gave up 4 bases, with 14 bases separating them.

The J gene is TRBJ1-1, the V gene TRBV12-3 or TRBV12-4, with D unclear. Between the trimmed V and J ends, which lost 3 bases and 5 bases, there was a span of 10 bases. The CDR3 consists of 13 residues. CDR3 nucleotide sequence: TGTGCCAGCAGTTTTACCGCCGGTACTGAAGCTTTCTTT. Its translation: CASSFTAGTEAFF.

The chain employs TRBV19 and TRBJ1-2; D call uncertain. Germline CDR1 LNHDA, CDR2 SQIVND (reference sequence). Trimming pared 7 bases from V and 4 bases from J, leaving 19 bases between. The CDR3 length is 15 residues. The CDR3 reads CASTPSTGNFYGYTF. CDR3 sequence (DNA): TGTGCCAGTACTCCATCGACGGGAAATTTCTATGGCTACACCTTC.

This sequence joins TRBV4-1 and TRBJ1-2; perhaps TRBD1 as D (6 bases). The germline V gene has CDR1 MGHRA and CDR2 YSYEKL. V was shortened by 5 bases and J by 1 base, with 14 bases between the two germline ends. The CDR3 totals 15 residues. The CDR3 is CASSWRQELNYGYTF. As DNA, the CDR3 is TGCGCCAGCAGCTGGCGACAGGAACTTAACTATGGCTACACCTTC.

This rearrangement joins TRBV9 to TRBJ2-2; perhaps TRBD1 as D (5 bases). With 3 bases removed from V and 3 bases from J, the gap between germline ends came to 15 bases. Germline values: CDR1 SGDLS, CDR2 YYNGEE. This CDR3 has 16 residues. The CDR3 loop is CASSAGLYTYTGELFF. DNA of the CDR3: TGTGCCAGCAGCGCAGGGCTATATACCTACACCGGGGAGCTGTTTTTT.

This chain connects TRBV18 to TRBJ2-5, with a tentative D call TRBD1 (6 bases). Per the germline V gene, CDR1 is KGHSH and CDR2 is LQKENI. Trimming shortened V by 3 bases and J by 5 bases, and 16 bases separated the two germline ends. The CDR3 is made up of 15 amino acids. The CDR3 DNA follows: TGTGCCAGCTCACCTGACAGGAATCCTTGGGAGACCCAGTACTTC. Its protein product is CASSPDRNPWETQYF. Drawing the rest from reference TRBV18 and TRBJ2-5, the complete variable domain is NAGVMQNPRHLVRRRGQEARLRCSPMKGHSHVYWYRQLPEEGLKFMVYLQKENIIDESGMPKERFSAEFPKEGPSILRIQQVVRGDSAAYFCASSPDRNPWETQYFGPGTRLLVL.

A word on this clone: Other DNA sequences in the same sample also yield this CDR3. This chain connects TRBV12-3 or TRBV12-4 to TRBJ2-7; D is unclear. V shed 3 bases and J shed 0 bases, with 6 bases lying between them. The CDR3 runs 13 residues. The DNA of the CDR3 is TGTGCCAGCAGTTTCAGTCACTCCTACGAGCAGTACTTC. Its translation: CASSFSHSYEQYF.

This clone came up a few times. The V and J genes are TRBV7-9 and TRBJ1-1; the D is unclear. Trimming stripped 5 bases from V and 0 bases from J, with 22 bases between. The CDR3 runs 18 residues. Germline lookup yields CDR1 SEHNR and CDR2 FQNEAQ (reference sequence). DNA of the CDR3: TGTGCCAGCAGCCACGCACCGGGAATGGCCTGGATGAACACTGAAGCTTTCTTT. This translates into CASSHAPGMAWMNTEAFF.

The chain is built from TRBV5-1 and TRBJ2-3, with 8 bases identical to TRBD1. Looked up from germline, CDR1 is SGHRS and CDR2 is YFSETQ. This CDR3 is 16 amino acids long. V lost 1 base, J lost 2 bases, and 6 bases stayed unmatched. CDR3 coding DNA: TGCGCCAGCAGCTTGTCAGGGGGCAAGGCCACAGATACGCAGTATTTT. Its protein product is CASSLSGGKATDTQYF. Supplemented by reference TRBV5-1 and TRBJ2-3, the full variable domain reads KAGVTQTPRYLIKTRGQQVTLSCSPISGHRSVSWYQQTPGQGLQFLFEYFSETQRNKGNFPGRFSGRQFSNSRSEMNVSTLELGDSALYLCASSLSGGKATDTQYFGPGTRLTVL.